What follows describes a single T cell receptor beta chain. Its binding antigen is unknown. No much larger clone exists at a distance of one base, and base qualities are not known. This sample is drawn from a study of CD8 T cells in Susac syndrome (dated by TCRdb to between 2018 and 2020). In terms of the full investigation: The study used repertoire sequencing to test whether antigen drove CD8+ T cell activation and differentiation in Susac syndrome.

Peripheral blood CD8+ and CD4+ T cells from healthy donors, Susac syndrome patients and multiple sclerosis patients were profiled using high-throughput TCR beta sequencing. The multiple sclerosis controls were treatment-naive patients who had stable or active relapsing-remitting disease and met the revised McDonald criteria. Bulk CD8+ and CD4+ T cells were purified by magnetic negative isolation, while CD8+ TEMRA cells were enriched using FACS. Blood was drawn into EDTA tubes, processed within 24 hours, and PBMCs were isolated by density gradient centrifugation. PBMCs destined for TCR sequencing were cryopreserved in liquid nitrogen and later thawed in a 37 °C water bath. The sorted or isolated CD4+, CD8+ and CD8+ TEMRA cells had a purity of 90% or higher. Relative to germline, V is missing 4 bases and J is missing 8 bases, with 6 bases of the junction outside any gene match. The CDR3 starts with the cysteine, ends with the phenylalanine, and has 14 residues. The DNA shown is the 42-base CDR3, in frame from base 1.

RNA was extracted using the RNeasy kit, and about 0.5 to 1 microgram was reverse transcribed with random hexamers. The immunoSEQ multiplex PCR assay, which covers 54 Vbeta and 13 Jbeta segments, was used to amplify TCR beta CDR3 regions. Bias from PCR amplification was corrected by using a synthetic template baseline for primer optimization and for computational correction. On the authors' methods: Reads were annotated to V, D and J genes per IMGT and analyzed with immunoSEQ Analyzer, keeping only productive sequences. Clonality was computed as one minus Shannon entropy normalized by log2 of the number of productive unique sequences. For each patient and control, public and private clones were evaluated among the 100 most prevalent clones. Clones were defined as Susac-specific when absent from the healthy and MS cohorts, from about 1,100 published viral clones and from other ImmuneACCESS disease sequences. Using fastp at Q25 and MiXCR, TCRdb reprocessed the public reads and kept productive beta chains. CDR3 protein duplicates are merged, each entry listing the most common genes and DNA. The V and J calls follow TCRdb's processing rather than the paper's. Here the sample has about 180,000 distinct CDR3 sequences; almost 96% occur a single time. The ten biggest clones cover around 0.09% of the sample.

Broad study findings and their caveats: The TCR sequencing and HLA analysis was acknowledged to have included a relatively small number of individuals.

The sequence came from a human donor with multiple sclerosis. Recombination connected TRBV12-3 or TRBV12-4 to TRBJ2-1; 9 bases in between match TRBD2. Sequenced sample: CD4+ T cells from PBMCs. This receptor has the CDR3 CASSSRGRGDEQFF. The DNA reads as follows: TGTGCCAGCAGTTCTCGCGGGAGGGGTGATGAGCAGTTCTTC.